This T cell receptor (beta chain) stems from a study of CD8+CD57+ T cells in acquired aplastic anemia. V lost 4 bases, J lost 5 bases, and 5 bases stayed unmatched. This CDR3 comprises 15 residues. The V gene's germline CDR1 is KGHDR and CDR2 SFDVKD. Genomic DNA constituted the template upon which TCR beta VDJ and CDR3 profiling was performed. In TCRdb, the reads were re-called with MiXCR into one record per CDR3 protein. This table has fewer than 200,000 distinct CDR3 sequences, under 50% appearing once. Selection for sequencing was limited to patients who had shown CD8+CD57+ cell expansion by flow cytometry.

This sequence originates from a human donor with aplastic anemia. The sample comprised sorted CD4+, CD8+, or CD8+CD57+ T cells (not recorded which) from PBMCs. The chain has TRBV24-1 and TRBJ2-5; 11 bases fit TRBD1. The CDR3 loop reads CATSEAGTGGETQYF. The CDR3 DNA sequence: TGTGCCACCAGTGAAGCCGGGACAGGGGGGGAGACCCAGTACTTC.